Listed here are 4 T cell receptor beta chains from one sample, sequenced in a study of T-cell memory formation after mild COVID-19. A single record per CDR3 protein comes from TCRdb applying MiXCR to the 5' RACE reads. The table lists 250,000 to 300,000 distinct CDR3 sequences, around 15% of them singletons, with roughly 23% in the top ten. The specimen sequenced was PBMCs or a T cell subset sorted from them (not recorded which). All receptors derive from a man younger than 30 who had mild COVID-19 (a few samples of this study predate the infection). Cell type and time point are not known.

This clonotype was recorded a few times. The rearrangement uses TRBV7-3 and TRBJ2-2; 10 nucleotides line up with TRBD2. V was pared by 8 bases and J by 3 bases, with 6 bases of the junction left unmatched. The CDR3 runs 15 residues. Germline V gives CDR1 SGHTA, CDR2 FQGTGA. CDR3 sequence (DNA): TGTGCCAGCCGCCCGCTAGCGGGGGACACCGGGGAGCTGTTTTTT. This sequence encodes CASRPLAGDTGELFF.

This chain connects TRBV5-1 to TRBJ2-4, with a possible D match to TRBD2 (6 bases). Germline assignment: CDR1 SGHRS and CDR2 YFSETQ. Trimming took 6 bases from V and 5 from J, leaving 12 bases between them. This CDR3 has 13 residues. In nucleotides, the CDR3 is TGCGCCAGCAATACCGGCGGGGAAAACATTCAGTACTTC. Protein sequence: CASNTGGENIQYF.

The rearrangement links TRBV28 to TRBJ1-5, with no clear D. CDR3 size: 11 residues. Trimming took off 3 bases at V and 4 bases at J, with 1 base between the two ends. The germline CDR1 and CDR2 sequences are MDHEN and SYDVKM. This CDR3 reads CASSFNQPQHF. CDR3 DNA sequence: TGTGCCAGCAGTTTTAATCAGCCCCAGCATTTT. The entire variable domain, with the rest obtained from reference TRBV28 and TRBJ1-5, is as follows: DVKVTQSSRYLVKRTGEKVFLECVQDMDHENMFWYRQDPGLGLRLIYFSYDVKMKEKGDIPEGYSVSREKKERFSLILESASTNQTSMYLCASSFNQPQHFGDGTRLSIL.

The V gene is TRBV11-1, the J gene TRBJ1-2, with 10 bases identical to TRBD1. After removal of 5 bases from V and 3 bases from J, the junction contained 12 bases not matched to a gene. The CDR3 length is 17 residues. Germline V CDR1 and CDR2: SGHAT, FQDESV (reference sequence). This chain's CDR3 is CASSPPGQGWKDYGYTF. Here the CDR3 DNA reads TGTGCCAGCAGCCCGCCGGGACAGGGGTGGAAGGACTATGGCTACACCTTC.